This TCR beta chain was retrieved from a study of T cells after yellow fever vaccination. General study findings and limits: Though weaker, the secondary response peaked faster, on day 5 versus 15.

Via MiXCR, TCRdb re-called the 5' RACE reads, giving one row per CDR3 protein. The table records hundreds of thousands of distinct CDR3 sequences, about 5.2% of them present only once. As regards this clonotype: As yet, its antigen is unknown.

The length of the CDR3 is 12 residues. Trimming cost V 3 bases and J 5 bases, with 8 bases left between them. This clonotype was obtained from a man aged 18 to 29 who received the YFV17D yellow fever vaccine. V and J are TRBV12-3 or TRBV12-4 and TRBJ2-7, with TRBD2 as a possible D gene (5 bases). Source: CD4+ T cells sorted from PBMCs, taken on the day of the yellow fever booster vaccination. CDR3 nucleotides: TGTGCCAGCAGTTTCTCCGGGAACGAGCAGTACGTC. Translating gives CASSFSGNEQYV.